The 21 T cell receptor beta chains listed next were all sequenced from one sample in a study of T cells after somatic rescue of genetic block. The method was immunoSEQ multiplex PCR; TCRdb's version includes in-frame clones alone and lacks a portion of them. The sample includes more than 10,000 clones, around 70% of them seen just once. Source material: peripheral blood mononuclear cells (PBMCs). The source is a boy between 5 and 17 years old.

The V and J genes are TRBV6-5 and TRBJ2-7, with TRBD1 matching 10 bases. The CDR3 loop spans 15 amino acids. The germline V gene has CDR1 MNHEY and CDR2 SVGAGI. V shed 7 bases, J shed 1 base, and the junction held 7 bases outside the gene matches. The DNA of the CDR3 is TGTGCCAGCAACCCGGGACAGGGGATATCCTACGAGCAGTACTTC. This gives the protein CASNPGQGISYEQYF.

The gene calls are TRBV6-6 and TRBJ2-1; no clear D. Germline-derived CDR1 and CDR2 are MNHNY and SVGAGI (reference sequence). This CDR3 is built from 15 residues. With 2 bases removed from V and 3 bases from J, the gap between germline ends came to 11 bases. CDR3: CASSYGQSFYNEQFF. CDR3 DNA sequence: TGTGCCAGCAGTTACGGCCAGTCCTTCTACAATGAGCAGTTCTTC.

In this sample, this clone turned up a few times. The chain carries TRBV27 and TRBJ2-1; the D call may be TRBD1 or TRBD2 (5 bases each). The length of the CDR3 is 15 residues. Germline loops: CDR1 MNHEY, CDR2 SMNVEV (reference sequence). With 5 bases removed from V and 4 bases from J, the gap between germline ends came to 15 bases. The CDR3 sequence is CASSPRDLSYNEQFF. In DNA, the CDR3 is TGTGCCAGCAGTCCCCGGGACCTATCATACAATGAGCAGTTCTTC.

CDR3 sequence (DNA): TGTGCCAGCTCACTCGGGGAGGGGCAGTACTTC. Its translation is CASSLGEGQYF. The chain couples TRBV18 to TRBJ2-7; TRBD2 aligns across 7 bases. Germline loops: CDR1 KGHSH, CDR2 LQKENI. This CDR3 has 11 residues. V lost 4 bases and J lost 9; bases outside the gene matches: 3.

V usage is TRBV6-5 and J usage is TRBJ2-1; D unresolved. In germline, CDR1 is MNHEY, CDR2 SVGAGI. V was shortened by 7 bases and J by 0 bases, with 13 bases between the two germline ends. The CDR3 loop spans 15 amino acids. DNA for the CDR3: TGTGCCAGCACCCCCGTAGGTTTCTCCTACAATGAGCAGTTCTTC. This sequence encodes CASTPVGFSYNEQFF.

This chain links TRBV16 with TRBJ2-7, with D possibly TRBD1 on 6 matching bases. Germline values: CDR1 KGHSY, CDR2 FQNENV. The V gene lost 1 base and the J gene lost 3 bases, with 10 bases spanning the gap. The CDR3 totals 14 residues. Here the CDR3 DNA reads TGTGCCAGCAGCCAATTCGGACAGAACTACGAGCAGTACTTC. Its translation: CASSQFGQNYEQYF.

CDR3 sequence (DNA): TGTGCCAGCAGCTTAGTGAGGAGCACCGGGGAGCTGTTTTTT. The encoded protein is CASSLVRSTGELFF. The chain recombines TRBV7-2 with TRBJ2-2; D gene uncertain. V shed 1 base and J shed 4 bases, with 7 bases lying between them. Germline lookup yields CDR1 SGHTA and CDR2 FQGNSA. CDR3 length equals 14 residues.

The genes are TRBV18 and TRBJ2-5; 12 nucleotides match TRBD2. V lost 6 bases, J lost 1 base, and 9 bases stayed unmatched. The CDR3 extends over 17 amino acids. The germline CDR1 and CDR2 sequences are KGHSH and LQKENI. The CDR3 DNA reads TGTGCCAGCTCGCCTCCAGGACTAGCGGGGCCCCAAGAGACCCAGTACTTC. This sequence encodes CASSPPGLAGPQETQYF.

The chain links TRBV19 to TRBJ2-2, with D hard to call. The CDR3 has 14 amino acids. Trimming removed 1 base from V and 7 bases from J, with 10 bases in between. Germline V gives CDR1 LNHDA, CDR2 SQIVND (reference sequence). The DNA for the CDR3 is TGTGCCAGTAGTATAGGAGGCACCCACGGGGAGCTGTTTTTT. This sequence encodes CASSIGGTHGELFF.

V is TRBV2 and J is TRBJ2-7; 16 nucleotides align to TRBD2. The V and J ends lost 0 bases and 2 bases, in that order; junction bases with no gene match: 10. Germline values: CDR1 SNHLY, CDR2 FYNNEI. The CDR3 extends over 20 amino acids. CDR3 sequence (DNA): TGTGCCAGCAGTGAAGCCCTGGGACTAGCGGGAGGGCGGGTACCCTACGAGCAGTACTTC. Amino acids: CASSEALGLAGGRVPYEQYF.

This clone was picked up a small number of times. J is TRBJ2-1 and V is TRBV7-3, with 7 bases aligning to TRBD2. The CDR3 is made up of 16 amino acids. CDR1 and CDR2 from the germline V gene are SGHTA and FQGTGA. V dropped 1 base and J dropped 4; count of bases not matched to a gene: 7. The CDR3 spells CASSLIASGVYNEQFF. The CDR3 DNA reads TGTGCCAGCAGCTTAATTGCGAGCGGGGTATACAATGAGCAGTTCTTC.

This clone appeared once. The CDR3 region is CASRREGEQFF. CDR3 sequence (DNA): TGTGCCAGTCGAAGGGAGGGTGAGCAGTTCTTC. V gene TRBV2 combines with J gene TRBJ2-1; 7 nucleotides agree with TRBD2. The CDR3 is made up of 11 amino acids. Germline V gene data show CDR1 as SNHLY and CDR2 as FYNNEI. V gave up 9 bases and J gave up 9 bases; unmatched junction bases: 5.

This chain links TRBV5-1 with TRBJ2-7; a possible D gene is TRBD2 (7 bases). The length of the CDR3 is 16 residues. V dropped 6 bases and J dropped 1 base, with 20 bases sitting between them. Germline lookup yields CDR1 SGHRS and CDR2 YFSETQ. CDR3 in DNA: TGCGCCAGCAAGCCGGGGGGCGGGGGTCCTTCCTACGAGCAGTACTTC. Translation gives CASKPGGGGPSYEQYF.

The V gene is TRBV7-6, the J gene TRBJ2-1; the D gene is possibly TRBD1 (5 bases). V was clipped by 8 bases and J by 3 bases, with 20 bases between them. The CDR3 has 16 residues. The V gene's germline CDR1 is SGHVS and CDR2 FNYEAQ. For the CDR3, the DNA is TGTGCCAGCGCCGAATCATTTGTGGGGCACTACAATGAGCAGTTCTTC. Its translation is CASAESFVGHYNEQFF.

This clone occurred a few times. The rearrangement joins TRBV6-5 to TRBJ2-3; no definite D call. CDR1 is MNHEY, CDR2 SVGAGI, per germline. V was clipped by 0 bases and J by 2 bases, with 9 bases between them. This CDR3 spans 15 amino acids. DNA of the CDR3: TGTGCCAGCAGTTACTCGGGCAGCTACACAGATACGCAGTATTTT. The encoded protein is CASSYSGSYTDTQYF.

CDR3 DNA: TGTGCCAGCTCACCAACCCAGGGGTCCTACGAGCAGTACTTC. Translation gives CASSPTQGSYEQYF. This chain joins TRBV18 and TRBJ2-7, with D perhaps TRBD1 (6 bases). The germline V gene encodes CDR1 KGHSH and CDR2 LQKENI. V dropped 2 bases and J dropped 1 base, with 9 bases sitting between them. This CDR3 region has 14 residues. Full variable domain (remainder filled in from reference TRBV18 and TRBJ2-7): NAGVMQNPRHLVRRRGQEARLRCSPMKGHSHVYWYRQLPEEGLKFMVYLQKENIIDESGMPKERFSAEFPKEGPSILRIQQVVRGDSAAYFCASSPTQGSYEQYFGPGTRLTVT.

The gene calls are TRBV15 and TRBJ2-7; unclear D gene. The CDR3 runs 13 residues. V was clipped by 3 bases and J by 3 bases, with 9 bases between them. Per the germline V gene, CDR1 is LNHNV and CDR2 is YYDKDF (reference sequence). The CDR3 DNA reads TGTGCCACCAGCAGTAGTTCTAGCTACGAGCAGTACTTC. Amino acid sequence: CATSSSSSYEQYF.

V usage is TRBV29-1 and J usage is TRBJ2-1, with no clear D. The V gene lost 3 bases and the J gene lost 7 bases, with 19 bases spanning the gap. This CDR3 region has 15 residues. The germline V gene encodes CDR1 SQVTM and CDR2 ANQGSEA. CDR3 sequence (DNA): TGCAGCGTTGAGCACGGCCAGTTAGTAGGGAATGAGCAGTTCTTC. It specifies CSVEHGQLVGNEQFF.

The chain is built from TRBV28 and TRBJ2-7; D gene uncertain. Trimming cost V 7 bases and J 4 bases, with 8 bases left between them. CDR1 and CDR2 from the germline V gene are MDHEN and SYDVKM. The length of the CDR3 is 11 residues. CDR3 sequence: CASMREYEQYF. For the CDR3, the DNA is TGTGCCAGCATGAGAGAATACGAGCAGTACTTC. Variable domain in full (rest from reference TRBV28 and TRBJ2-7): DVKVTQSSRYLVKRTGEKVFLECVQDMDHENMFWYRQDPGLGLRLIYFSYDVKMKEKGDIPEGYSVSREKKERFSLILESASTNQTSMYLCASMREYEQYFGPGTRLTVT.

The rearrangement joins TRBV28 to TRBJ2-5, with D tentatively TRBD1 (5 bases). Trimming stripped 7 bases from V and 7 bases from J, with 19 bases between. From germline, CDR1 is MDHEN and CDR2 SYDVKM. The CDR3 is 14 amino acids. Here the CDR3 reads CASKGDQGVGTQYF. As DNA, the CDR3 is TGTGCCAGCAAGGGCGATCAGGGCGTCGGGACCCAGTACTTC.

This clone came up once. V usage is TRBV6-5 and J usage is TRBJ1-4, with 7 bases fitting TRBD1. V lost 6 bases, J lost 4 bases, and 5 bases stayed unmatched. This CDR3 region has 14 residues. Looked up from germline, CDR1 is MNHEY and CDR2 is SVGAGI. The CDR3 DNA is TGTGCCAGCAGATCCGGGACAGTTAATGAAAAACTGTTTTTT. This gives the protein CASRSGTVNEKLFF.